These 11 T cell receptor beta chains were sequenced from one sample in a study of blood T cell repertoires in COVID-19. Sequencing used immunoSEQ multiplex PCR; TCRdb keeps in-frame clones, though not all of them. Of about 280,000 clones listed, roughly 80% are singletons. The sequenced sample was PBMCs or T cells enriched from blood (not recorded which). All receptors derive from a man between 40 and 49 years old who had been exposed to COVID-19.

The chain uses TRBV11-3 and TRBJ2-1; TRBD1 might be the D (6 bases). There are 17 residues in the CDR3. Germline V gene data show CDR1 as SGHNT and CDR2 as YENEEA. V dropped 2 bases and J dropped 4 bases, with 18 bases sitting between them. The CDR3 DNA is TGTGCCAGCAGCTTACGGGGCGGTAAAGGGGGATACAATGAGCAGTTCTTC. Protein: CASSLRGGKGGYNEQFF.

The rearrangement links TRBV2 to TRBJ2-7; maybe TRBD2 (6 bases). Germline V CDR1 and CDR2: SNHLY, FYNNEI. The CDR3 runs 12 residues. Trimming left V 11 bases short and J 0 bases short, with 11 bases between. The CDR3 DNA follows: TGTGCCGGCCGGGAGACCTCCTACGAGCAGTACTTC. This encodes CAGRETSYEQYF.

J is TRBJ2-2 and V is TRBV5-1; the D gene is possibly TRBD1 (6 bases). V gave up 4 bases and J gave up 6 bases, with 19 bases separating them. The CDR3 is 16 residues long. CDR1 SGHRS and CDR2 YFSETQ come from the germline V gene. The CDR3 spells CASSGAGTKGAGELFF. In nucleotides, the CDR3 is TGCGCCAGCAGCGGGGCCGGGACAAAAGGGGCCGGGGAGCTGTTTTTT.

This sequence joins TRBV7-9 and TRBJ2-3; a weak D match, TRBD1 (5 bases). This CDR3 contains 16 residues. Germline loops: CDR1 SEHNR, CDR2 FQNEAQ (reference sequence). V was shortened by 6 bases and J by 1 base, with 17 bases between the two germline ends. The CDR3 protein is CASRESGFRGTDTQYF. CDR3 bases: TGTGCCAGCAGAGAGTCAGGGTTTAGAGGCACAGATACGCAGTATTTT.

V and J are TRBV25-1 and TRBJ2-3; tentative D call: TRBD2 (6 bases). CDR3 length: 15 amino acids. The V end lost 8 bases, the J end lost 7 bases, and 22 bases lay between the germline ends. Germline CDR1 reads MGHDK; CDR2 reads SYGVNS. CDR3 nucleotides: TGTGCCAGCCGCGGGGCGGCCCCGCCCCATTATACGCAGTATTTT. It specifies CASRGAAPPHYTQYF.

This sequence joins TRBV19 and TRBJ1-1; D unclear. The germline CDR1 and CDR2 sequences are LNHDA and SQIVND (reference sequence). V lost 3 bases and J 4 bases, leaving 6 bases between the germline ends. This CDR3 comprises 12 residues. CDR3 residues: CASSIGSTEAFF. The DNA of the CDR3 is TGTGCCAGTAGTATCGGGTCCACTGAAGCTTTCTTT.

The chain employs TRBV15 and TRBJ2-1; possibly TRBD2 for D (5 bases). The V end lost 3 bases, the J end lost 2 bases, and 14 bases lay between the germline ends. Per the germline V gene, CDR1 is LNHNV and CDR2 is YYDKDF (reference sequence). The CDR3 spans 16 residues. This chain's CDR3 is CATSRISGSTYNEQFF. The CDR3 DNA reads as TGTGCCACCAGCAGGATAAGCGGTTCCACCTACAATGAGCAGTTCTTC.

The genes are TRBV7-9 and TRBJ2-1; D is unresolved. Germline CDR1 is SEHNR and CDR2 is FQNEAQ (reference sequence). This CDR3 region has 12 residues. V was pared by 5 bases and J by 12 bases, with 14 bases between. CDR3 sequence reads: CASSPWPKSQFF. The CDR3 coding sequence is TGTGCCAGCAGCCCATGGCCGAAATCGCAGTTCTTC.

This clone was seen a handful of times. The rearrangement joins TRBV28 to TRBJ2-7; D is possibly TRBD2 (6 bases). CDR1 and CDR2 from the germline V gene are MDHEN and SYDVKM. V lost 4 bases to trimming and J lost 0 bases, with 13 bases between them. This CDR3 spans 15 amino acids. The CDR3 region has the DNA TGTGCCAGCAGTTACTACCACGGGAGCTCCTACGAGCAGTACTTC. Translated, it gives CASSYYHGSSYEQYF. The full variable domain, rest sourced from reference TRBV28 and TRBJ2-7, is DVKVTQSSRYLVKRTGEKVFLECVQDMDHENMFWYRQDPGLGLRLIYFSYDVKMKEKGDIPEGYSVSREKKERFSLILESASTNQTSMYLCASSYYHGSSYEQYFGPGTRLTVT.

The CDR3 nucleotides read TGTGCCAGCAGCTTAGATCCAGGGCAGTCAGATACGCAGTATTTT. Protein sequence: CASSLDPGQSDTQYF. The chain combines TRBV11-2 with TRBJ2-3; a weak D match, TRBD1 (5 bases). The germline V and J ends were trimmed by 0 bases and 4 bases, with 11 bases remaining between them. Per the germline V gene, CDR1 is SGHAT and CDR2 is FQNNGV. The length of the CDR3 is 15 residues.

The chain has TRBV30 and TRBJ1-1; D not resolved. CDR3 length equals 13 residues. V was clipped by 0 bases and J by 4 bases, with 9 bases between them. Germline V gene lookup returns CDR1 GTSNPN and CDR2 SVGIG (reference sequence). For the CDR3, the DNA is TGTGCCTGGAGTGTACGTGAGGGCACTGAAGCTTTCTTT. Translated: CAWSVREGTEAFF. The full variable domain, with the rest looked up from reference TRBV30 and TRBJ1-1, is SQTIHQWPATLVQPVGSPLSLECTVEGTSNPNLYWYRQAAGRGLQLLFYSVGIGQISSEVPQNLSASRPQDRQFILSSKKLLLSDSGFYLCAWSVREGTEAFFGQGTRLTVV.